The rows below give T cell receptor beta chains drawn from one sample of a study of blood T cell repertoires in COVID-19. Clones were sequenced by immunoSEQ multiplex PCR, and TCRdb holds only the in-frame ones, with some missing. The table shows some 80,000 clones, with less than 90% occurring only once. Sequencing used peripheral blood. The receptors stem from a human donor in a cohort sampled during active COVID-19. Each CDR3 is given with its conserved first and last residue. The D gene is left open where the match is weak. Clone size is shown for a subset of rows, as once, few, many or a class of expanded clone.

J,size,D,V,DNA,CDR3
TRBJ1-6,once,TRBD1,TRBV3-1/TRBV3-2,TGTGCCAGCAGCCAAGAAAGACAGGGCGAGAATTCACCCCTCCACTTT,CASSQERQGENSPLHF
TRBJ2-7,once,.,TRBV5-6,TGTGCCAGCAGCTTCAAGACCCACCGGGGGTTAGACGAGCAGTACTTC,CASSFKTHRGLDEQYF
TRBJ1-5,.,.,TRBV2,TGTGCCAGCAGTCAACAGGGTCGCAATCAGCCCCAGCATTTT,CASSQQGRNQPQHF
TRBJ1-5,.,.,TRBV7-2,TGTGCCAGCAGCGCCGGGACATCTAGAGATCAGCCCCAGCATTTT,CASSAGTSRDQPQHF
TRBJ2-7,.,.,TRBV5-1,TGCGCCAGCAGGCATTATCAGGAAGCCTACGAGCAGTACTTC,CASRHYQEAYEQYF
TRBJ1-2,.,.,TRBV28,TGTGCCAGCACCTTAGACACGTATTCTAGCTACACCTTC,CASTLDTYSSYTF
TRBJ2-3,once,TRBD2,TRBV10-3,TGTGCCATCAGTGGAGGGATTAGCGGGAGTTCAGATACGCAGTATTTT,CAISGGISGSSDTQYF
TRBJ1-5,.,.,TRBV24-1,TGTGCCACCAGTGATTCGGTTACGCCCCAGCATTTT,CATSDSVTPQHF
TRBJ1-2,.,.,TRBV3-1/TRBV3-2,TGTGCCAGCAGCTCCTTTGGGGGGTCGGCAGACACCTTC,CASSSFGGSADTF
TRBJ2-7,.,TRBD2,TRBV19,TGTGCCAGTAGGGGAGGGAAAGGCAGTCCCTACGAGCAGTACTTC,CASRGGKGSPYEQYF
TRBJ1-2,.,TRBD1,TRBV4-2,TGTGCCAGCAGCCAAGATGACAGGGGGCGGGGTGGCTACACCTTC,CASSQDDRGRGGYTF